The rows below give T cell receptor beta chains drawn from one sample of a study of blood T cell repertoires in COVID-19. Data came from immunoSEQ multiplex PCR; TCRdb stores just in-frame clones and leaves some out. The sample records hundreds of thousands of clones, around 80% being singletons. The sequencing sample was made of peripheral blood. Receptors originate from a woman at least 80 years old with acute or convalescent COVID-19. Both conserved end residues are part of each CDR3. Fields, in order: clone size, J gene, D gene, V gene, CDR3 protein, CDR3 DNA. A D gene is named only where the DNA matches it firmly. The size entry is marked missing in some rows and otherwise reads once, few, many or a size class.

clone_size: .; j_call: TRBJ1-3; d_call: .; v_call: TRBV9; cdr3_aa: CASTSGVGQGGGNTIYF; cdr3_nt: TGTGCCAGCACCTCAGGAGTCGGTCAGGGCGGTGGAAACACCATATATTTT
clone_size: few; j_call: TRBJ1-1; d_call: TRBD1; v_call: TRBV29-1; cdr3_aa: CSGRQGGNTEAFF; cdr3_nt: TGCAGCGGACGACAGGGGGGAAACACTGAAGCTTTCTTT
clone_size: .; j_call: TRBJ2-5; d_call: .; v_call: TRBV11-3; cdr3_aa: CASSREGEETQYF; cdr3_nt: TGTGCCAGCAGCCGAGAGGGGGAGGAGACCCAGTACTTC
clone_size: once; j_call: TRBJ1-5; d_call: .; v_call: TRBV4-3; cdr3_aa: CASSPRIMTASNQPQHF; cdr3_nt: TGCGCCAGCAGCCCGAGAATCATGACAGCTAGCAATCAGCCCCAGCATTTT
clone_size: .; j_call: TRBJ2-5; d_call: TRBD2; v_call: TRBV29-1; cdr3_aa: CSVAARRGGETQYF; cdr3_nt: TGCAGCGTTGCCGCTCGCCGGGGAGGGGAGACCCAGTACTTC
clone_size: once; j_call: TRBJ1-3; d_call: TRBD1; v_call: TRBV7-9; cdr3_aa: CASSQGSGQSRSGNTIYF; cdr3_nt: TGTGCCAGCAGCCAAGGCTCGGGACAGTCTCGCTCTGGAAACACCATATATTTT
clone_size: .; j_call: TRBJ2-7; d_call: TRBD2; v_call: TRBV6-1; cdr3_aa: CASSDSGRFPYEQYF; cdr3_nt: TGTGCCAGCAGTGATAGCGGGAGGTTCCCCTACGAGCAGTACTTC
clone_size: .; j_call: TRBJ2-7; d_call: .; v_call: TRBV7-2; cdr3_aa: CASSDQVLSSYEQYF; cdr3_nt: TGTGCCAGCAGCGACCAGGTTCTCAGCTCCTACGAGCAGTACTTC
clone_size: few; j_call: TRBJ1-4; d_call: TRBD1; v_call: TRBV27; cdr3_aa: CASSPTGGTNEKLFF; cdr3_nt: TGTGCCAGCAGTCCCACAGGGGGCACTAATGAAAAACTGTTTTTT
clone_size: .; j_call: TRBJ2-2; d_call: TRBD1; v_call: TRBV27; cdr3_aa: CASSSTGGWAGELFF; cdr3_nt: TGTGCCAGCAGTTCGACAGGGGGCTGGGCCGGGGAGCTGTTTTTT
clone_size: .; j_call: TRBJ2-7; d_call: TRBD1; v_call: TRBV18; cdr3_aa: CASSREGAYEQYF; cdr3_nt: TGTGCCAGCTCCCGAGAGGGGGCATACGAGCAGTACTTC
clone_size: .; j_call: TRBJ2-1; d_call: .; v_call: TRBV19; cdr3_aa: CASSLGQLNEQFF; cdr3_nt: TGTGCCAGTAGTCTCGGACAGCTCAATGAGCAGTTCTTC
clone_size: .; j_call: TRBJ2-5; d_call: .; v_call: TRBV25-1; cdr3_aa: CASRPRLRDQETQYF; cdr3_nt: TGTGCCAGCAGGCCGAGGCTCAGGGACCAAGAGACCCAGTACTTC
clone_size: .; j_call: TRBJ1-2; d_call: .; v_call: TRBV5-4; cdr3_aa: CASSGRDLYGYTF; cdr3_nt: TGTGCCAGCAGCGGTCGGGATCTCTATGGCTACACCTTC
clone_size: .; j_call: TRBJ2-3; d_call: TRBD2; v_call: TRBV5-1; cdr3_aa: CASSDWRGGSTDTQYF; cdr3_nt: TGCGCCAGCAGCGACTGGCGGGGGGGAAGCACAGATACGCAGTATTTT
clone_size: .; j_call: TRBJ1-1; d_call: .; v_call: TRBV7-3; cdr3_aa: CASSLSSGNTEAFF; cdr3_nt: TGTGCCAGCAGCTTATCGTCGGGGAACACTGAAGCTTTCTTT
clone_size: once; j_call: TRBJ1-2; d_call: TRBD1; v_call: TRBV11-3; cdr3_aa: CASSSRTGSGYGYTF; cdr3_nt: TGTGCCAGCAGCTCCAGGACAGGGTCTGGGTATGGCTACACCTTC
clone_size: few; j_call: TRBJ1-6; d_call: TRBD1; v_call: TRBV9; cdr3_aa: CASSVRQGNSPLHF; cdr3_nt: TGTGCCAGCAGCGTTCGACAGGGGAATTCACCCCTCCACTTT
clone_size: few; j_call: TRBJ1-1; d_call: TRBD1; v_call: TRBV7-8; cdr3_aa: CASSLGTGRPTEAFF; cdr3_nt: TGTGCCAGCAGCTTAGGGACAGGAAGGCCCACTGAAGCTTTCTTT
clone_size: .; j_call: TRBJ1-4; d_call: TRBD1; v_call: TRBV5-4; cdr3_aa: CASSSGTEEKLFF; cdr3_nt: TGTGCCAGCAGCTCCGGGACAGAAGAAAAACTGTTTTTT
clone_size: .; j_call: TRBJ1-5; d_call: TRBD1; v_call: TRBV19; cdr3_aa: CASRHTGTGYQPQHF; cdr3_nt: TGTGCCAGTCGCCATACCGGGACAGGTTATCAGCCCCAGCATTTT
clone_size: .; j_call: TRBJ1-2; d_call: TRBD1; v_call: TRBV5-5; cdr3_aa: CASSPTGGSNYGYTF; cdr3_nt: TGTGCCAGCAGCCCTACAGGGGGATCTAACTATGGCTACACCTTC
clone_size: .; j_call: TRBJ1-2; d_call: TRBD1; v_call: TRBV4-3; cdr3_aa: CARSRLGQSPSGYTF; cdr3_nt: TGCGCCCGCAGCCGACTGGGACAGTCCCCCTCTGGCTACACCTTC
clone_size: .; j_call: TRBJ2-3; d_call: .; v_call: TRBV2; cdr3_aa: CASSEGLSTDTQYF; cdr3_nt: TGTGCCAGCAGTGAGGGACTTAGCACAGATACGCAGTATTTT
clone_size: .; j_call: TRBJ2-7; d_call: TRBD2; v_call: TRBV6-5; cdr3_aa: CASSQSGGSYEQYF; cdr3_nt: TGTGCCAGCAGTCAATCGGGGGGTTCCTACGAGCAGTACTTC
clone_size: .; j_call: TRBJ2-7; d_call: .; v_call: TRBV19; cdr3_aa: CASGKEGKYEQYF; cdr3_nt: TGTGCCAGTGGGAAGGAGGGCAAATACGAGCAGTACTTC
clone_size: .; j_call: TRBJ1-3; d_call: .; v_call: TRBV30; cdr3_aa: CASGSSGNTIYF; cdr3_nt: TGTGCCTCAGGTTCCTCTGGAAACACCATATATTTT
clone_size: .; j_call: TRBJ1-1; d_call: TRBD1; v_call: TRBV6-5; cdr3_aa: CASSYKGADTEAFF; cdr3_nt: TGTGCCAGCAGTTACAAGGGGGCCGACACTGAAGCTTTCTTT
clone_size: .; j_call: TRBJ2-7; d_call: .; v_call: TRBV19; cdr3_aa: CATRITVSSYEQYF; cdr3_nt: TGTGCCACTCGAATCACAGTAAGCTCCTACGAGCAGTACTTC
clone_size: .; j_call: TRBJ2-7; d_call: TRBD2; v_call: TRBV5-1; cdr3_aa: CASSWTSTYEQYF; cdr3_nt: TGCGCCAGCAGCTGGACTAGTACCTACGAGCAGTACTTC
clone_size: .; j_call: TRBJ2-2; d_call: .; v_call: TRBV11-3; cdr3_aa: CASSFGGGSTGELFF; cdr3_nt: TGTGCCAGCAGCTTCGGCGGTGGGTCTACCGGGGAGCTGTTTTTT
clone_size: .; j_call: TRBJ2-7; d_call: .; v_call: TRBV12-3/TRBV12-4; cdr3_aa: CASSSMTSYEQYF; cdr3_nt: TGTGCCAGCAGTTCCATGACATCCTACGAGCAGTACTTC
clone_size: .; j_call: TRBJ1-3; d_call: .; v_call: TRBV15; cdr3_aa: CATSRDRGASGNTIYF; cdr3_nt: TGTGCCACCAGCAGAGATCGGGGGGCCTCTGGAAACACCATATATTTT